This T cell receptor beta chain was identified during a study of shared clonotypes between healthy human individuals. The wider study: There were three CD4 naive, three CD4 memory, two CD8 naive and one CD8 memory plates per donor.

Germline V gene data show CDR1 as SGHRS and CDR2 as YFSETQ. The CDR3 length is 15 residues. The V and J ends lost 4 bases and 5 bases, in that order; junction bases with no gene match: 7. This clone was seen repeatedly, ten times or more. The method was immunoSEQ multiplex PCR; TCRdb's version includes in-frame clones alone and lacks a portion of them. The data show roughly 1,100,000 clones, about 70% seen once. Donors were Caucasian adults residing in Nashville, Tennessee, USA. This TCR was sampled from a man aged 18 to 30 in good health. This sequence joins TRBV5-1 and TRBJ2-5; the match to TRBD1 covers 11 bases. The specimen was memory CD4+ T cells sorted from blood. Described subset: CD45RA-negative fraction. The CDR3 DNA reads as TGCGCCAGCAGCATATCCGGGACAGGGGGGGAGACCCAGTACTTC. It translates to CASSISGTGGETQYF.